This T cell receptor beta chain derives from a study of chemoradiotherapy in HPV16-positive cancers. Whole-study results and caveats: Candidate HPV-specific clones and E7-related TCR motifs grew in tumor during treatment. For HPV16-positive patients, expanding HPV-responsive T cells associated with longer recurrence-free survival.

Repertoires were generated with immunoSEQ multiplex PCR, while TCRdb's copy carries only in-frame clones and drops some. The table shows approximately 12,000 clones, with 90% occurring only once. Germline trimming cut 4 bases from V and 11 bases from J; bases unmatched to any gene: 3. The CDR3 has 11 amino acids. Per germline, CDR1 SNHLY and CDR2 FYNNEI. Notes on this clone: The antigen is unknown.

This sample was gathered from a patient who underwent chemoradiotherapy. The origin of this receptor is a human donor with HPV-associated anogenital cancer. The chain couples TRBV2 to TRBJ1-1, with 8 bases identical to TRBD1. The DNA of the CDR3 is TGTGCCAGCAGTGGGGGGGACAGGGCTTTCTTT. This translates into CASSGGDRAFF.